There are a few counts of the clone carrying this T cell receptor beta chain. Its antigen is unidentified. Unique molecular identifiers tagged the TCRbeta library. TCRdb re-derived calls from the PCR reads in MiXCR, one entry per CDR3 protein. The sample lists fewer than 1 million distinct CDR3 sequences, roughly 15% occurring once. The germline V and J ends were trimmed by 5 bases and 4 bases, with 14 bases remaining between them. CDR3 size: 14 residues. CDR1 is MNHEY, CDR2 SMNVEV, per germline (reference sequence). This sample stems from a study of T-cell reconstitution after alpha-beta-depleted transplantation in children. Notes on the study in general: Expanded clones from the graft, numbering several hundred, reportedly supplied alpha-beta T cells about two months after transplant. T cells produced anew were the main source of T-cell counts and diversity one year after transplant.

The V call is TRBV27, the J call TRBJ1-1; D possibly corresponds to TRBD1 (5 bases). The receptor was derived from a male patient younger than 18 who had a stem cell transplant for acute lymphoblastic leukemia, so the T cells may come from the graft donor. The sample here was PBMCs, mostly from graft donor cells, taken 360 days after TCRalphabeta/CD19-depleted stem cell transplant. The CDR3 coding sequence is TGTGCCAGCAGTCAATCAGGGAGAGTCACTGAAGCTTTCTTT. This codes for CASSQSGRVTEAFF.